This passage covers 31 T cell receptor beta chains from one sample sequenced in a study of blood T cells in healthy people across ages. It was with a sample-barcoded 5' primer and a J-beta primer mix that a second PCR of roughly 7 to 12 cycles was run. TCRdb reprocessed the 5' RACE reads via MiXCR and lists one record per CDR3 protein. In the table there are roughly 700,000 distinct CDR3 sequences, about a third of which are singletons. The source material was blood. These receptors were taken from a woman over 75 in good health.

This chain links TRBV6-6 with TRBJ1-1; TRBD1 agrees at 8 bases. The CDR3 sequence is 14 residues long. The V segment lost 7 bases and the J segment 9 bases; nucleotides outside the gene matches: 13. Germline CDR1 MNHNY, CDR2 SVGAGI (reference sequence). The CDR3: CASKWAGGDLQAFF. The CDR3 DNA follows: TGTGCCAGCAAATGGGCAGGGGGCGATCTGCAAGCTTTCTTT.

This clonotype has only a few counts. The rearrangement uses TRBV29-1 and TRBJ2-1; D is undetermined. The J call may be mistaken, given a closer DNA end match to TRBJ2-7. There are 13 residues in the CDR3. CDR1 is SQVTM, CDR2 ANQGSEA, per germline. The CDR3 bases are TGCAGCGTTGAACAGTTTCCCTACAATGAGCAGTACTTC. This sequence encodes CSVEQFPYNEQYF.

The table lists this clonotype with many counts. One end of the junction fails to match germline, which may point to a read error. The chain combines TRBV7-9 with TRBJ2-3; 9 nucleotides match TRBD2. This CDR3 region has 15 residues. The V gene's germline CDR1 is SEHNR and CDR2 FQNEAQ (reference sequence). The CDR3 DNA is TGTGCCAGCAGCTTAGACGGGACTAGCAAAGATACGCAGTATTTT. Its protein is CASSLDGTSKDTQYF.

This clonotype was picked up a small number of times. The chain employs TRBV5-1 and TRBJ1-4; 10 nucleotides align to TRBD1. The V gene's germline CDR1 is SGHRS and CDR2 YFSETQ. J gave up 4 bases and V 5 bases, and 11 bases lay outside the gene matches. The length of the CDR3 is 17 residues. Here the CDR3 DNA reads TGCGCCAGCAGTGCAACAGGGGACAGGGGACTTAATGAAAAACTGTTTTTT. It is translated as CASSATGDRGLNEKLFF.

As DNA, the CDR3 is TGTGCCAGCAGCTCAAGGACAGGGGGCGCCGGATACGAGCAGTACTTC. It codes for CASSSRTGGAGYEQYF. The chain is built from TRBV7-2 and TRBJ2-7; 11 bases are a match to TRBD1. The CDR3 runs to 16 residues. V dropped 4 bases and J dropped 4; count of bases not matched to a gene: 9. CDR1 SGHTA and CDR2 FQGNSA come from the germline V gene. The whole variable domain, filled in from reference TRBV7-2 and TRBJ2-7, reads GAGVSQSPSNKVTEKGKDVELRCDPISGHTALYWYRQSLGQGLEFLIYFQGNSAPDKSGLPSDRFSAERTGGSVSTLTIQRTQQEDSAVYLCASSSRTGGAGYEQYFGPGTRLTVT.

CDR3 DNA sequence: TGTGCCAGCAGGCCGGGACTAGCGGGGCCCTACAATGAGCAGTTCTTC. Its translation: CASRPGLAGPYNEQFF. This chain joins TRBV28 and TRBJ2-1; 13 positions agree with TRBD2. From germline, CDR1 is MDHEN and CDR2 SYDVKM. The length of the CDR3 is 16 residues. The V segment lost 6 bases and the J segment 2 bases; nucleotides outside the gene matches: 4.

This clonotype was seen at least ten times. The CDR3 region has the DNA TGTGCCAGCAGCTTAGCCAGCGGGGGGGCTTACAATGAGCAGTTCTTC. Translation: CASSLASGGAYNEQFF. The chain carries TRBV7-2 and TRBJ2-1; 10 bases line up with TRBD2. The V segment lost 0 bases and the J segment 4 bases; nucleotides outside the gene matches: 3. The CDR3 consists of 16 residues. Germline V gene lookup returns CDR1 SGHTA and CDR2 FQGNSA. The full variable domain, in which reference TRBV7-2 and TRBJ2-1 provide the parts outside the CDR3, is GAGVSQSPSNKVTEKGKDVELRCDPISGHTALYWYRQSLGQGLEFLIYFQGNSAPDKSGLPSDRFSAERTGGSVSTLTIQRTQQEDSAVYLCASSLASGGAYNEQFFGPGTRLTVL.

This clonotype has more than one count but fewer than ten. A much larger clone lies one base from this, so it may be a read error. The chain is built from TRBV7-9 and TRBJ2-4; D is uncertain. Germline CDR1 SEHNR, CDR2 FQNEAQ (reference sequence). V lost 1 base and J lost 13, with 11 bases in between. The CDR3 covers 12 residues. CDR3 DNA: TGTGCCAGCAGCTTAGGTGCTTTCGGGCAGTACTTC. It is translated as CASSLGAFGQYF.

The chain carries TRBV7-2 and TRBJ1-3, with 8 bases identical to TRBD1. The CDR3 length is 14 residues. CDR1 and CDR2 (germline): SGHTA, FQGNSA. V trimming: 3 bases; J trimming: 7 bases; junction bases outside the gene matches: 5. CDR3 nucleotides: TGTGCCAGCAGCTTGCGACAGGGGCAGAACACCATATATTTT. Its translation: CASSLRQGQNTIYF.

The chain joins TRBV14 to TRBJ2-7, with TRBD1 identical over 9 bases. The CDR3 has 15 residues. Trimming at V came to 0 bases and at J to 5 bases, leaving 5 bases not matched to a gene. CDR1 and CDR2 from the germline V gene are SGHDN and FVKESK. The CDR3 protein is CASSQETGGSDEQYF. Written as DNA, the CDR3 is TGTGCCAGCAGCCAAGAGACAGGGGGGAGCGACGAGCAGTACTTC.

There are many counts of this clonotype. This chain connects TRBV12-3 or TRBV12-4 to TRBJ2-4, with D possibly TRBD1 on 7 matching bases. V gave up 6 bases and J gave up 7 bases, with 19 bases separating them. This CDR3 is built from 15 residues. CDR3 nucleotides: TGTGCCAGCAGCGTCTTAGGGGGCAGCGGGAACATTCAGTACTTC. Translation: CASSVLGGSGNIQYF.

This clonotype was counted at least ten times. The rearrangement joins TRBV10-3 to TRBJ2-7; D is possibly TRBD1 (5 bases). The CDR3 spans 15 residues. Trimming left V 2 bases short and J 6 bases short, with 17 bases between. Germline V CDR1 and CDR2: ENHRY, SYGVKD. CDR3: CAISERDSPPSEQYF. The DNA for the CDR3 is TGTGCCATCAGTGAGAGAGACAGTCCCCCAAGCGAGCAGTACTTC.

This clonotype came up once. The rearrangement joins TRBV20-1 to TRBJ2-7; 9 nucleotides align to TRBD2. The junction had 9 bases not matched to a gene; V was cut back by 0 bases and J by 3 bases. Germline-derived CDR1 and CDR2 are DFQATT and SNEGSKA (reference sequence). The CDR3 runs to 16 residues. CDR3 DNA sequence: TGCAGTGCTAGAGATACCAGGACTAGCGCCGACTACGAGCAGTACTTC. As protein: CSARDTRTSADYEQYF.

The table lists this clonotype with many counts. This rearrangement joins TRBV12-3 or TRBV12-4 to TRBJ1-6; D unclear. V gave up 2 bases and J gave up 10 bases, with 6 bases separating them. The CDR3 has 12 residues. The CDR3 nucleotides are TGTGCCAGCAGTTTAAGGGTATCACCCCTCCACTTT. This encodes CASSLRVSPLHF.

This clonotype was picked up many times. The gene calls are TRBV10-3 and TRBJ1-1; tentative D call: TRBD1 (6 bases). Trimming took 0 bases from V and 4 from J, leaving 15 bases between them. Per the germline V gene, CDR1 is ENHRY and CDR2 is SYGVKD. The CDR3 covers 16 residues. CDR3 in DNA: TGTGCCATCAGTGAGTCGAAGGGGGGATTTGGCACTGAAGCTTTCTTT. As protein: CAISESKGGFGTEAFF.

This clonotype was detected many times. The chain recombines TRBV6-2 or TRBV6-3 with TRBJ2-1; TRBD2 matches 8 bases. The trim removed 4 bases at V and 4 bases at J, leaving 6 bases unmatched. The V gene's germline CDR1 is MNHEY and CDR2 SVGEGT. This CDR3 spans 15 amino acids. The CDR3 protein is CASSSPGLVYNEQFF. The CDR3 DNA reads TGTGCCAGCAGTTCCCCGGGACTAGTGTACAATGAGCAGTTCTTC.

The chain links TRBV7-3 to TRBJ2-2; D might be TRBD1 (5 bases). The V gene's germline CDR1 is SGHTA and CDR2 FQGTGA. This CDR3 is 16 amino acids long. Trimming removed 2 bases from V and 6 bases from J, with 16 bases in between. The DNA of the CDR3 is TGTGCCAGCAGCTTACCCCTAAGGGGCTTGGCCGGGGAGCTGTTTTTT. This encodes CASSLPLRGLAGELFF.

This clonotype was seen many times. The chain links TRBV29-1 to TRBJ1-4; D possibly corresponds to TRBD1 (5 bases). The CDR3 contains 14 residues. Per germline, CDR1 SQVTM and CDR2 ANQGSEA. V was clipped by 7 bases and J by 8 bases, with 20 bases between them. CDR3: CSASRVGPREKLFF. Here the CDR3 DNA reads TGCAGCGCTTCCCGGGTGGGACCTAGGGAAAAACTGTTTTTT.

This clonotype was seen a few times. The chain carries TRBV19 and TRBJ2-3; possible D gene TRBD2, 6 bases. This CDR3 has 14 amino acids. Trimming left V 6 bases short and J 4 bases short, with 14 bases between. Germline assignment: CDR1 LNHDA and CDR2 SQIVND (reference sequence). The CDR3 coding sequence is TGTGCCAGTAGGAAGGACTGGGGGGCAGATACGCAGTATTTT. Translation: CASRKDWGADTQYF.

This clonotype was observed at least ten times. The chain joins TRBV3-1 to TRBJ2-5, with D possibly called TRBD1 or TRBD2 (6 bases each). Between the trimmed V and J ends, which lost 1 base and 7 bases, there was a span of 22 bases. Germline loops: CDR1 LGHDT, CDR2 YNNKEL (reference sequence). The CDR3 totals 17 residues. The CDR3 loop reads CASSQAVLRRGKGTQYF. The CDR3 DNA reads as TGTGCCAGCAGCCAAGCCGTCCTCCGGAGGGGGAAAGGGACCCAGTACTTC.

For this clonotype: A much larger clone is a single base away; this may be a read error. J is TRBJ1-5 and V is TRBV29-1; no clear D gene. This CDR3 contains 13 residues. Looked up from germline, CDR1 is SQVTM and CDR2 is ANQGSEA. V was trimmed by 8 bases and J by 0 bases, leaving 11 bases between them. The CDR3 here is CSTVENSNQPQHF. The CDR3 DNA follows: TGCAGCACCGTCGAAAATAGCAATCAGCCCCAGCATTTT.

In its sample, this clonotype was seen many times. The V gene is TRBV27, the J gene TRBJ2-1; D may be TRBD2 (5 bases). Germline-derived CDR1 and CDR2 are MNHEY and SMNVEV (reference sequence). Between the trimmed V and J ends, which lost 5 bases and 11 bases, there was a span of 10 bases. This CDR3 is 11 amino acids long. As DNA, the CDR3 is TGTGCCAGCAGTCCGGGAAGAAAGCAGTTCTTC. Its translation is CASSPGRKQFF.

Written as DNA, the CDR3 is TGCGCCAGCAGCCCCCAGGCCACCAGGGGCGCAGATACGCAGTATTTT. Protein: CASSPQATRGADTQYF. The chain carries TRBV4-3 and TRBJ2-3; possible D gene TRBD1, 6 bases. The V end was cut by 4 bases, the J end by 4 bases, with 18 bases between. Germline-derived CDR1 and CDR2 are LGHNA and YSLEER. The CDR3 runs to 16 residues.

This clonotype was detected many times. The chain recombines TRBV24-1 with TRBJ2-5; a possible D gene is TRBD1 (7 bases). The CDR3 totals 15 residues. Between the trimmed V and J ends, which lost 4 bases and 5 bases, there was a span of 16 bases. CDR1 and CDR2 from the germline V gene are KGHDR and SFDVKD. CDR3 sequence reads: CATSDPVAGGETQYF. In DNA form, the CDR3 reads TGTGCCACCAGTGACCCCGTCGCAGGGGGGGAGACCCAGTACTTC.

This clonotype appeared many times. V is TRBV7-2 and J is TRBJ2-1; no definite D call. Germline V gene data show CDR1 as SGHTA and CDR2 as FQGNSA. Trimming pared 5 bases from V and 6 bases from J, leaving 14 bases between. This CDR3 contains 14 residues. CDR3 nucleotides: TGTGCCAGCAGCCTAGAGGCCCTCAGCAATGAGCAGTTCTTC. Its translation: CASSLEALSNEQFF.

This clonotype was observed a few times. CDR3 sequence: CASSTSGTSDDEQYF. As DNA, the CDR3 is TGTGCCAGCAGCACATCCGGGACATCCGACGACGAGCAGTACTTC. V usage is TRBV28 and J usage is TRBJ2-7; D possibly corresponds to TRBD1 (6 bases). Germline assignment: CDR1 MDHEN and CDR2 SYDVKM. CDR3 length equals 15 residues. Trimming removed 6 bases at V and 5 bases at J, with 20 bases between.

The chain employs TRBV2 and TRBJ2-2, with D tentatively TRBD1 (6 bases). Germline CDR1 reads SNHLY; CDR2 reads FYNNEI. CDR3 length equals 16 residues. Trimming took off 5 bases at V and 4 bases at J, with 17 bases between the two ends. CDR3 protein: CASSPFPGHLTGELFF. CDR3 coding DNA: TGTGCCAGCAGTCCATTTCCGGGACACCTCACCGGGGAGCTGTTTTTT.

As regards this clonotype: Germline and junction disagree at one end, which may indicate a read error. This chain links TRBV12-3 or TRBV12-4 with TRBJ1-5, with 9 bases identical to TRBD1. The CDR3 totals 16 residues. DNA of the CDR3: TGTGCCGGCAGTTTTGGAGGGACAGGGCGGAATCAGCCCCAGCATTTT. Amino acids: CAGSFGGTGRNQPQHF.

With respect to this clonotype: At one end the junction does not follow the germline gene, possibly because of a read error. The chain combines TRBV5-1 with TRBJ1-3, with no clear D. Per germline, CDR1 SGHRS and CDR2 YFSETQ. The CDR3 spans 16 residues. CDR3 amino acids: CASSLDGPASGSTIYF. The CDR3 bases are TGCGCCAGCAGCTTGGACGGCCCAGCCTCTGGAAGCACCATATATTTT.

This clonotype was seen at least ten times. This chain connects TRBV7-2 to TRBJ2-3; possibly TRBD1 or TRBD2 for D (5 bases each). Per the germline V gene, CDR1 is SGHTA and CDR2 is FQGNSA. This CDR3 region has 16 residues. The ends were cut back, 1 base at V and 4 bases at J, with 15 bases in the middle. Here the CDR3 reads CASSLEGWGSADTQYF. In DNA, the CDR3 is TGTGCCAGCAGCTTAGAGGGGTGGGGGTCTGCAGATACGCAGTATTTT.

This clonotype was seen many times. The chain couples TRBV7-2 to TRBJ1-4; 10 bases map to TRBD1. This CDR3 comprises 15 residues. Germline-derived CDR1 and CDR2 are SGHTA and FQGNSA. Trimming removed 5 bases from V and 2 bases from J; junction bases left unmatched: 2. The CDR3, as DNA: TGTGCCAGCAGCAGGGACAGGGGTACTAATGAAAAACTGTTTTTT. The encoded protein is CASSRDRGTNEKLFF.